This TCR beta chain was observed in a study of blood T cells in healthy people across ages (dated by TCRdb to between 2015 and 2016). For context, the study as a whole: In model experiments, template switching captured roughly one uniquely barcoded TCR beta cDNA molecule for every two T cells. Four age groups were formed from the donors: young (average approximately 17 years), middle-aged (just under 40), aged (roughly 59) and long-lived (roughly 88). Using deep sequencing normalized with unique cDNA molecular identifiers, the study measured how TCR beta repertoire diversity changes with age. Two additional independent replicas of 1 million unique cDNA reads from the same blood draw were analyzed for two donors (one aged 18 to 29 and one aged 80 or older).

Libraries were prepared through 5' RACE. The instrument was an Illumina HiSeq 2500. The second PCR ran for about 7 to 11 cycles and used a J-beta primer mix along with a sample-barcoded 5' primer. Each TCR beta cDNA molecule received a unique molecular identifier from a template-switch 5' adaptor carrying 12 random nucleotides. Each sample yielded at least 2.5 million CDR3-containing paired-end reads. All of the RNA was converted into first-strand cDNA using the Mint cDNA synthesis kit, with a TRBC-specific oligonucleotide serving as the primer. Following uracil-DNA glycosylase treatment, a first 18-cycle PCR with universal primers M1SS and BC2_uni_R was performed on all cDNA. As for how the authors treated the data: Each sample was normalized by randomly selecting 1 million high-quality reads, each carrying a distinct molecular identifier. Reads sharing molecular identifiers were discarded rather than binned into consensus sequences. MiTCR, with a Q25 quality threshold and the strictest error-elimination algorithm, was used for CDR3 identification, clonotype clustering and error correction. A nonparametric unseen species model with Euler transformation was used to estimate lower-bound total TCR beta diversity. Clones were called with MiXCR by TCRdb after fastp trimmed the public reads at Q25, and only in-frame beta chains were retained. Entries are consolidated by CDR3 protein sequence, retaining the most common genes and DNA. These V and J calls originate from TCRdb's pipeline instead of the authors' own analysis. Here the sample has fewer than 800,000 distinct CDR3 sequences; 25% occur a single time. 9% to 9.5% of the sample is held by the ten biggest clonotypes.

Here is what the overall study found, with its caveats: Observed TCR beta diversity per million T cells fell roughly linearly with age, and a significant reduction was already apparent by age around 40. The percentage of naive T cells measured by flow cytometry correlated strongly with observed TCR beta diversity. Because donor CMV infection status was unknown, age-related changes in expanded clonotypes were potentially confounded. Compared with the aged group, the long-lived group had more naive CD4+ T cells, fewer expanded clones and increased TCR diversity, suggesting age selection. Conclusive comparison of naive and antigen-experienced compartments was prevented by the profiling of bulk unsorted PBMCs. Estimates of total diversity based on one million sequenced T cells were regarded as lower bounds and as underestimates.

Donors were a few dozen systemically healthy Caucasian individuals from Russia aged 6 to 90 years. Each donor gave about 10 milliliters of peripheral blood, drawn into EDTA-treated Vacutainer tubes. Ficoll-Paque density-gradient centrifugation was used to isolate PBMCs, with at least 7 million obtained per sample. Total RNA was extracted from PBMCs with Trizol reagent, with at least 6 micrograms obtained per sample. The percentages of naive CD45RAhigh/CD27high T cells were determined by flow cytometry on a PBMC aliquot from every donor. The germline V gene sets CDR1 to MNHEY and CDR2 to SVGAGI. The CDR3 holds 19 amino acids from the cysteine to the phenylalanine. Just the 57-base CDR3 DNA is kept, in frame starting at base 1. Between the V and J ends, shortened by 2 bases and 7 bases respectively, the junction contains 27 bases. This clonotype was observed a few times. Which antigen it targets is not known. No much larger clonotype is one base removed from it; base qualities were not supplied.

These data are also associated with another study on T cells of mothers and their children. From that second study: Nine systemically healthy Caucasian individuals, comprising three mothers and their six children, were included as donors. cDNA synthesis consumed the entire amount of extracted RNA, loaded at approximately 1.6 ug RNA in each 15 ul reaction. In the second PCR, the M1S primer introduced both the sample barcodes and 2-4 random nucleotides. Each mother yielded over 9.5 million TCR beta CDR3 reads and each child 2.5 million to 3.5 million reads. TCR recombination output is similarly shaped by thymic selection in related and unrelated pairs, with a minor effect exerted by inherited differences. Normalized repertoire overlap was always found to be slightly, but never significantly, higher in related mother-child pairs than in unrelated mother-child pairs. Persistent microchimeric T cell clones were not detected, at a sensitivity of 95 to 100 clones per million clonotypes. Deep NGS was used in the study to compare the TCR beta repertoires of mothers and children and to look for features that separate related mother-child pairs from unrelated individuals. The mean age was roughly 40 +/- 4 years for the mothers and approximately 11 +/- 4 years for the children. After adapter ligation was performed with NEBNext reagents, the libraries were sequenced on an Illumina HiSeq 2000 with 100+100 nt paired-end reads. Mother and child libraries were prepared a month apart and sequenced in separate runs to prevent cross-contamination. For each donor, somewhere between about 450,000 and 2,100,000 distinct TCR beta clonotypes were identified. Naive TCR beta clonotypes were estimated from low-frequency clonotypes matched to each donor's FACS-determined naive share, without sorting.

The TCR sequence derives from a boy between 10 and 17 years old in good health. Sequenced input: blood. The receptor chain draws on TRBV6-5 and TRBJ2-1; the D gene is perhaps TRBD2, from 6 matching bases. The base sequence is TGTGCCAGCAGTTACCCGAGGGGAACTACCTGGGAAGGGAGGAATGAGCAGTTCTTC. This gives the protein CASSYPRGTTWEGRNEQFF.